Below, one T cell receptor (beta chain) is given with its context. Its antigen remains unidentified. V was pared by 1 base and J by 0 bases, with 6 bases between. Looked up from germline, CDR1 is KGHSH and CDR2 is LQKENI. The CDR3 has 14 residues. PCR primers comprised 60 Vbeta and 13 Jbeta primers. Sequencing used immunoSEQ multiplex PCR; TCRdb keeps in-frame clones, though not all of them. The sample table sets out some 130,000 clones. This record comes from a study of cytomegalovirus exposure and HLA in healthy donors. General observations from the study: V- and J-gene trimming of TCR beta was linked (in a later analysis) to a missense DCLRE1C variant.

Specimen: PBMCs. This TCR was recovered from a woman in her thirties or forties in good health and CMV-seronegative. V usage is TRBV18 and J usage is TRBJ1-1, with D unclear. CDR3 sequence (DNA): TGTGCCAGCTCACCACAGCTCATGAACACTGAAGCTTTCTTT. Amino acid sequence: CASSPQLMNTEAFF.